The source of this T cell receptor beta chain is a study of T cells expressing NK-cell markers. TCRdb processed the 5' RACE reads again and assigns one entry to each CDR3 protein, with no DNA. The sample table includes 300,000 to 500,000 distinct CDR3 sequences. Germline assignment: CDR1 SQVTM and CDR2 ANQGSEA. The CDR3 has 14 residues. V is TRBV29-1 and J is TRBJ2-3; the D call of TRBD1 rests on TCRdb alone, since no DNA is present to check it. The TCR sequence derives from a woman in her forties or fifties in good health. Sequencing used blood T cells: a sorted CD56 or NKG2C T cell subset, CD4+ or CD8+ T cells, or bulk PBMC T cells (not recorded which). The CDR3 reads CSVDRESSTDTQYF.